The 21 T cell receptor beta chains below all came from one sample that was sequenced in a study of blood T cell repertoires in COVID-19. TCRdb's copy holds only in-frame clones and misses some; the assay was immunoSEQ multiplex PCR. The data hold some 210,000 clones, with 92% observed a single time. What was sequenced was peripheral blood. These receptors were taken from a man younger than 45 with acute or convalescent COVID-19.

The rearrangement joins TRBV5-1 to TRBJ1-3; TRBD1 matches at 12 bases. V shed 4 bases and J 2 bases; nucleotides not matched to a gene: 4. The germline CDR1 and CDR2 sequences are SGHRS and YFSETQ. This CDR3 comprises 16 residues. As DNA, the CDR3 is TGCGCCAGCAGCCGGGGACAGGGGGCGCCTGGAAACACCATATATTTT. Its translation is CASSRGQGAPGNTIYF.

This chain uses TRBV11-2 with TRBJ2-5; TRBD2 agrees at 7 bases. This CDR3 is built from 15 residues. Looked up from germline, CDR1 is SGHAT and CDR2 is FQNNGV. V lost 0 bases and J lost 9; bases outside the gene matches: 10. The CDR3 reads CASSLDVRGGGAQYF. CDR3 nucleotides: TGTGCCAGCAGCTTAGATGTGAGAGGTGGGGGGGCCCAGTACTTC.

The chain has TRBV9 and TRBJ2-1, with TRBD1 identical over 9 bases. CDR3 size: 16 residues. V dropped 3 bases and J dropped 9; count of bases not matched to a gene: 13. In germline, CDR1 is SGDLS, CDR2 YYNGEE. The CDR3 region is CASSEGVQGAKREQFF. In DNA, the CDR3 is TGTGCCAGCAGCGAGGGAGTACAGGGGGCGAAGCGTGAGCAGTTCTTC.

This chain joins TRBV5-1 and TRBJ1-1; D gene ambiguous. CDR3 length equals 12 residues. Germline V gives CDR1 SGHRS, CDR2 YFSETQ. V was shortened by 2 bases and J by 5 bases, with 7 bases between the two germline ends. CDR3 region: CASSLLGTEAFF. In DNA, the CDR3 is TGCGCCAGCAGCTTACTCGGGACTGAAGCTTTCTTT.

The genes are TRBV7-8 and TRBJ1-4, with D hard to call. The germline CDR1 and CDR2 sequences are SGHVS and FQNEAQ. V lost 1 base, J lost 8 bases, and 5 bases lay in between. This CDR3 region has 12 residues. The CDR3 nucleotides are TGTGCCAGCAGCTTAGTCTCGGAAAAACTGTTTTTT. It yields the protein CASSLVSEKLFF.

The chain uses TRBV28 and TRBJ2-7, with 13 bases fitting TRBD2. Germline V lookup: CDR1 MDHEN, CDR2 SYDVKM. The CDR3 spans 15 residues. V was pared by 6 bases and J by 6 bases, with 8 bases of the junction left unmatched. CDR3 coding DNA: TGTGCCAGCAGGGTACTAGCGGGAGGGCCGCCCGAGCAGTACTTC. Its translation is CASRVLAGGPPEQYF.

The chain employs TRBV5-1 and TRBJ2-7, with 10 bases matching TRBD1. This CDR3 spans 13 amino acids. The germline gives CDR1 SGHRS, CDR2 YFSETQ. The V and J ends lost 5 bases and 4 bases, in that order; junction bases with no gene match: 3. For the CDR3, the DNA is TGCGCCAGCAGTCTGGACAGGGGGTACGAGCAGTACTTC. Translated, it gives CASSLDRGYEQYF.

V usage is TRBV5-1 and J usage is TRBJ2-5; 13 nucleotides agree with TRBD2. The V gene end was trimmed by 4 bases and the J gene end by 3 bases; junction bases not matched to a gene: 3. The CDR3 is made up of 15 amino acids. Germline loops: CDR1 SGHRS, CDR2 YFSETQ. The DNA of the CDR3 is TGCGCCAGCAGCGGAGGGACTAGCGGGAAAGAGACCCAGTACTTC. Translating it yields CASSGGTSGKETQYF. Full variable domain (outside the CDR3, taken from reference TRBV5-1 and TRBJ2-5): KAGVTQTPRYLIKTRGQQVTLSCSPISGHRSVSWYQQTPGQGLQFLFEYFSETQRNKGNFPGRFSGRQFSNSRSEMNVSTLELGDSALYLCASSGGTSGKETQYFGPGTRLLVL.

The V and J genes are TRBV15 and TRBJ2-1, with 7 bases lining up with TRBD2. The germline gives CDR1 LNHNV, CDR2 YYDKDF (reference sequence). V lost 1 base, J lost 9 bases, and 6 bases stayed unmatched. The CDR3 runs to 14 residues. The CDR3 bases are TGTGCCACCAGCAGAGCTCCGGGGGGTAGTGAGCAGTTCTTC. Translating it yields CATSRAPGGSEQFF.

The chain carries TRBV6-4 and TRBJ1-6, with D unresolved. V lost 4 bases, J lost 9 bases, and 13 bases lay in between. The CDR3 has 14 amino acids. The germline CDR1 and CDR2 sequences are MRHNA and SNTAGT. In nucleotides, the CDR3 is TGTGCCAGCAGTGCCCAGTTTGAGGCTTCACCCCTCCACTTT. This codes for CASSAQFEASPLHF.

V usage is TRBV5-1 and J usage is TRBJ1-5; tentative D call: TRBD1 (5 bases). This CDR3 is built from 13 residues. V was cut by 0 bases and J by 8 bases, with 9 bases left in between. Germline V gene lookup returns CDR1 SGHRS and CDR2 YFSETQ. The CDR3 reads CASSLEGSKPQHF. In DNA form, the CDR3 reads TGCGCCAGCAGCTTGGAGGGGTCGAAGCCCCAGCATTTT.

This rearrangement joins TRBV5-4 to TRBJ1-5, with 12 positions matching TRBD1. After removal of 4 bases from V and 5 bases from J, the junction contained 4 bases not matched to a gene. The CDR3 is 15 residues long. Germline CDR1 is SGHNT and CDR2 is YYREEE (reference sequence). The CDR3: CASSRGTGGDQPQHF. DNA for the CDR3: TGTGCCAGCAGCCGGGGGACAGGGGGCGATCAGCCCCAGCATTTT.

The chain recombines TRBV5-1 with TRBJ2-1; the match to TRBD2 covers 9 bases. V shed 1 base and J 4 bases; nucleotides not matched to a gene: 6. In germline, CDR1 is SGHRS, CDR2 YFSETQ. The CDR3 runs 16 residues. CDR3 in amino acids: CASSLSTSGGYNEQFF. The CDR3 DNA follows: TGCGCCAGCAGCTTGTCGACTAGCGGAGGTTACAATGAGCAGTTCTTC. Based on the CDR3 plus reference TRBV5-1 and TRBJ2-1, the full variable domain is KAGVTQTPRYLIKTRGQQVTLSCSPISGHRSVSWYQQTPGQGLQFLFEYFSETQRNKGNFPGRFSGRQFSNSRSEMNVSTLELGDSALYLCASSLSTSGGYNEQFFGPGTRLTVL.

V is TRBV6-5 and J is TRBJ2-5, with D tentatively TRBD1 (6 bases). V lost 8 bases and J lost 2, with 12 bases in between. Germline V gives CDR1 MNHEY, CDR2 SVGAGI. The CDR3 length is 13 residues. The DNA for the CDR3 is TGTGCCAGCGGACGACAGGCGCAAGAGACCCAGTACTTC. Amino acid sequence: CASGRQAQETQYF.

Here the CDR3 reads CAWSSVYSNQPQHF. The CDR3, as DNA: TGTGCCTGGAGTTCTGTCTATAGCAATCAGCCCCAGCATTTT. The chain couples TRBV30 to TRBJ1-5; D gene uncertain. The V gene's germline CDR1 is GTSNPN and CDR2 SVGIG (reference sequence). The CDR3 spans 14 residues. Trimming removed 2 bases at V and 0 bases at J, with 8 bases between.

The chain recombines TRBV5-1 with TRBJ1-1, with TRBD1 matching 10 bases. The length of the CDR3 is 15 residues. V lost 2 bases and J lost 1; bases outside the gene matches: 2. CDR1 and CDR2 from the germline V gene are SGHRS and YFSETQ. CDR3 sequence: CASSLRTGGNTEAFF. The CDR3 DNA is TGCGCCAGCAGCTTAAGGACAGGGGGGAACACTGAAGCTTTCTTT.

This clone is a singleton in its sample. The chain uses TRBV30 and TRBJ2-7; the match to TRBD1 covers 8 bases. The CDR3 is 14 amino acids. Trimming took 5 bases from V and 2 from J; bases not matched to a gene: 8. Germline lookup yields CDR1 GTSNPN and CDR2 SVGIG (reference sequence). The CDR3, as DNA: TGTGCCTGGGCTAAGACAGGGGCCCCCTACGAGCAGTACTTC. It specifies CAWAKTGAPYEQYF. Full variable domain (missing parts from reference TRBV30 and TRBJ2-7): SQTIHQWPATLVQPVGSPLSLECTVEGTSNPNLYWYRQAAGRGLQLLFYSVGIGQISSEVPQNLSASRPQDRQFILSSKKLLLSDSGFYLCAWAKTGAPYEQYFGPGTRLTVT.

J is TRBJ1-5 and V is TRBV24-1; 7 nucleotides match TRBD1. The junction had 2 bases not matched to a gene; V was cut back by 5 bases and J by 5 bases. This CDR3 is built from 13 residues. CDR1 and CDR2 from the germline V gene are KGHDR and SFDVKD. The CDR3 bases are TGTGCCACCAGTGGACAGGGATATCAGCCCCAGCATTTT. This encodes CATSGQGYQPQHF.

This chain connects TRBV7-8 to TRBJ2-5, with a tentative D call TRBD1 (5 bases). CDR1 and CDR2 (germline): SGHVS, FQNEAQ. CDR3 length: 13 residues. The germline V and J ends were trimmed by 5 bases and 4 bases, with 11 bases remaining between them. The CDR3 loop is CASSSRRGETQYF. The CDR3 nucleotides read TGTGCCAGCAGCAGTCGAAGGGGAGAGACCCAGTACTTC.

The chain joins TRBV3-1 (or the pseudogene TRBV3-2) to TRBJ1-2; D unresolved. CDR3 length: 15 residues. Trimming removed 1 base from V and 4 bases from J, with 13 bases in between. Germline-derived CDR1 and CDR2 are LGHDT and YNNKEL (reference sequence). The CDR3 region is CASSQGNGVFYGYTF. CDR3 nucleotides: TGTGCCAGCAGCCAAGGGAACGGGGTTTTCTATGGCTACACCTTC.

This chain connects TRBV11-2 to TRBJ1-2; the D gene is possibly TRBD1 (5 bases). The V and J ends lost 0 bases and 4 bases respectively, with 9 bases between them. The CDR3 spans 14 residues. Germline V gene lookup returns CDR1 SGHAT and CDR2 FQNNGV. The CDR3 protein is CASSLEPGPYGYTF. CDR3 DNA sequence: TGTGCCAGCAGCTTAGAGCCAGGGCCCTATGGCTACACCTTC.